This T cell receptor beta chain was obtained from a study of siplizumab effects on memory and regulatory T cells. The study assayed some 110,000 TCR templates per sample. Sequencing was performed with immunoSEQ multiplex PCR; in TCRdb, only in-frame clones are kept and a portion is missing. The sample shows more than 85,000 clones, roughly 91% of them seen only once. General study results and limits: The average Treg-derived proportion among mappable alloreactive CD4+ clones was 65% to 80% with siplizumab versus more than 25% in controls. Unstimulated naive T cells seemed to show more diversity than memory cells did, and they also seemed to be among the major contributors to the alloresponse.

Trimming removed 6 bases at V and 4 bases at J, with 12 bases between. CDR3 length equals 13 residues. CDR1 and CDR2 (germline): MNHNS, SASEGT. Of note for this clone: No antigen is known for it.

The chain combines TRBV6-1 with TRBJ1-2; a weak D match, TRBD1 (6 bases). Source material: CD4+ T cells sorted from blood. This receptor was taken from a human donor in good health. The CDR3 sequence is CASRTTGPYGYTF. The CDR3 coding sequence is TGTGCCAGCAGGACGACAGGCCCCTATGGCTACACCTTC.